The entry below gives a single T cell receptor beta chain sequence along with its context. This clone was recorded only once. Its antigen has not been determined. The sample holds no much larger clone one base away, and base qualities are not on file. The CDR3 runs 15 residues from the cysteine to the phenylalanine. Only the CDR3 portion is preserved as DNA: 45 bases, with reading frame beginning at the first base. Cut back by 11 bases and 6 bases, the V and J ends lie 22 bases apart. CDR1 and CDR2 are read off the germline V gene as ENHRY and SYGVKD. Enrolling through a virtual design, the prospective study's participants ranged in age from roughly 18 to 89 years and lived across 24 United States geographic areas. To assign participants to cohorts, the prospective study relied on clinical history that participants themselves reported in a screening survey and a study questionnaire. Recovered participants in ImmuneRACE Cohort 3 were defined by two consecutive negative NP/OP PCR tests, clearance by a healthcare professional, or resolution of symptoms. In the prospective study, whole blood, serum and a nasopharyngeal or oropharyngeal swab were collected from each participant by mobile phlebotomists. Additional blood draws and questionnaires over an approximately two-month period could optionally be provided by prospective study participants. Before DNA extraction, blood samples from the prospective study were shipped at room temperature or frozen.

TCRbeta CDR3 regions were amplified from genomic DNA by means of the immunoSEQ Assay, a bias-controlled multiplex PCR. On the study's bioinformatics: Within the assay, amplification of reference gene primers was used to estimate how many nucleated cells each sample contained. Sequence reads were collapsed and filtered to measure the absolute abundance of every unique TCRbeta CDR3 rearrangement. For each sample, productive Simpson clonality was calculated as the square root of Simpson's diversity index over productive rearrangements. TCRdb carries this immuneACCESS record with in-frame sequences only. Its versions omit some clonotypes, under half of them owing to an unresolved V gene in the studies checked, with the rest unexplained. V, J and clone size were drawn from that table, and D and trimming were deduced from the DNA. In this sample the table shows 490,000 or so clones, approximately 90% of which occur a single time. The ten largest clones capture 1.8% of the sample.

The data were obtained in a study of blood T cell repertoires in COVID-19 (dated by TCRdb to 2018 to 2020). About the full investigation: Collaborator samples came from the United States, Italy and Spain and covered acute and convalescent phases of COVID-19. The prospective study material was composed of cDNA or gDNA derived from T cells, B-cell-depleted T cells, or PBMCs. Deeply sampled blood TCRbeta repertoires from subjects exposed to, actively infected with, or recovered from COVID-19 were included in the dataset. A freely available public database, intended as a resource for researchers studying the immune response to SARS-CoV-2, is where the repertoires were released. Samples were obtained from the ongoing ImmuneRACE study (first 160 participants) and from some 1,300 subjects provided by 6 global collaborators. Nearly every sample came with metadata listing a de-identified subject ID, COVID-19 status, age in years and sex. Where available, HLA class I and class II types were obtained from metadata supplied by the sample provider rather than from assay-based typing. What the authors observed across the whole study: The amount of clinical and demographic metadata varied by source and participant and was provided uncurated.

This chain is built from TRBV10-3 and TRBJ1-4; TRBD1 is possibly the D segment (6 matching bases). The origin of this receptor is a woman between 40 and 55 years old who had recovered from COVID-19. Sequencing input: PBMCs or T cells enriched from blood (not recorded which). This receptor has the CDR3 CASNPGGPGDEKLFF. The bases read TGTGCCTCGAACCCTGGGGGCCCAGGGGATGAAAAACTGTTTTTT.